The 3 T cell receptor beta chains presented below share a single source sample, sequenced in a study of T cell changes during pregnancy in multiple sclerosis. Libraries were prepared by immunoSEQ multiplex PCR; TCRdb keeps only in-frame clonotypes and omits some of them. The sample holds 60,000 to 75,000 clones; 90% to 95% are singletons and the top ten take about 1.4%. Sequenced material: peripheral blood, taken in the second trimester of pregnancy. Receptors originate from a female donor in good health, enrolled as a control in a pregnancy study.

As for this clone: At the DNA level, this CDR3 is encoded by other sequences in the same sample as well. The chain has TRBV7-9 and TRBJ2-7; TRBD1 matches at 10 bases. V shed 5 bases and J 4 bases; nucleotides not matched to a gene: 5. The CDR3 extends over 14 amino acids. Germline values: CDR1 SEHNR, CDR2 FQNEAQ (reference sequence). CDR3 sequence reads: CASSSRDRGYEQYF. DNA for the CDR3: TGTGCCAGCAGCAGCCGGGACAGGGGATACGAGCAGTACTTC. Full variable domain (remainder filled in from reference TRBV7-9 and TRBJ2-7): DTGVSQNPRHKITKRGQNVTFRCDPISEHNRLYWYRQTLGQGPEFLTYFQNEAQLEKSRLLSDRFSAERPKGSFSTLEIQRTEQGDSAMYLCASSSRDRGYEQYFGPGTRLTVT.

This chain uses TRBV5-7 with TRBJ1-4; TRBD1 aligns across 12 bases. TRBV5-7 is known as an ORF, though its function is uncertain. The CDR3 extends over 16 amino acids. After removal of 4 bases from V and 2 bases from J, the junction contained 3 bases not matched to a gene. Here the CDR3 reads CASSGGTGGTNEKLFF. The DNA of the CDR3 is TGTGCCAGCAGCGGGGGGACAGGGGGCACTAATGAAAAACTGTTTTTT.

The V gene is TRBV7-8, the J gene TRBJ1-1; D gene unclear. Trimming stripped 2 bases from V and 1 base from J, with 26 bases between. The germline CDR1 and CDR2 sequences are SGHVS and FQNEAQ. There are 20 residues in the CDR3. The CDR3 reads CASSLSRSEHAVQKNTEAFF. The CDR3 DNA reads as TGTGCCAGCAGCTTATCCCGTTCGGAGCACGCCGTCCAAAAGAACACTGAAGCTTTCTTT. Drawing the rest from reference TRBV7-8 and TRBJ1-1, the complete variable domain is GAGVSQSPRYKVAKRGQDVALRCDPISGHVSLFWYQQALGQGPEFLTYFQNEAQLDKSGLPSDRFFAERPEGSVSTLKIQRTQQEDSAVYLCASSLSRSEHAVQKNTEAFFGQGTRLTVV.